This T cell receptor (beta chain) was identified during a study of technical replicates of blood from a few donors. Data came from immunoSEQ multiplex PCR; TCRdb stores just in-frame clones and leaves some out. Among some 15,000 clones listed, roughly 83% were seen once. Germline V gene sequence: CDR1 LNHDA, CDR2 SQIVND (reference sequence). J was trimmed by 7 bases and V by 7 bases; bases with no gene match: 11. This CDR3 contains 15 residues. The chain uses TRBV19 and TRBJ1-5; 9 nucleotides align to TRBD1. The TCR was taken from a human donor in good health. The sequencing input was PBMCs. CDR3 protein: CASNDLGQGSQPQHF. CDR3 nucleotide sequence: TGTGCCAGTAACGATCTGGGACAGGGCAGCCAGCCCCAGCATTTT.